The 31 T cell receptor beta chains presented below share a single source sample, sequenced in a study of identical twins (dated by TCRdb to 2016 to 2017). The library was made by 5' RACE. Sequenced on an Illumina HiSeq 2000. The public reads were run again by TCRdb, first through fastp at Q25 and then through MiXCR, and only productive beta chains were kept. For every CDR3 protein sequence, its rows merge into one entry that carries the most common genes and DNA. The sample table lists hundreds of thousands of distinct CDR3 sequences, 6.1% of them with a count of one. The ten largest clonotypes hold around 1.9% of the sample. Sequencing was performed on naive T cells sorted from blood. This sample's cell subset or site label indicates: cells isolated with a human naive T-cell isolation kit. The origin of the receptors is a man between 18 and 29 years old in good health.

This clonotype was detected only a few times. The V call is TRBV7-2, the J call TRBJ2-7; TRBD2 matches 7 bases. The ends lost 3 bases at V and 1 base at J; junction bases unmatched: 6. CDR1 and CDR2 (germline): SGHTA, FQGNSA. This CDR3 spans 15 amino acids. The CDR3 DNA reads TGTGCCAGCAGCTTTCGGGCTAGCGGATCCTACGAGCAGTACGTC. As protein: CASSFRASGSYEQYV.

CDR3: CASSSDRYGYTF. CDR3 nucleotide sequence: TGTGCCAGCAGCTCCGACAGATATGGCTACACCTTC. V and J are TRBV7-9 and TRBJ1-2; D may be TRBD1 (5 bases). Trimming stripped 4 bases from V and 5 bases from J, with 8 bases between. This CDR3 is built from 12 residues. CDR1 and CDR2 from the germline V gene are SEHNR and FQNEAQ (reference sequence).

CDR3 residues: CASSQPTSGIDEQFF. The CDR3 DNA follows: TGCGCCAGCAGCCAACCGACTAGCGGGATTGATGAGCAGTTCTTC. The rearrangement uses TRBV4-1 and TRBJ2-1; 11 nucleotides align to TRBD2. This CDR3 contains 15 residues. Germline CDR1 and CDR2: MGHRA and YSYEKL. The V segment lost 2 bases and the J segment 8 bases; nucleotides outside the gene matches: 5.

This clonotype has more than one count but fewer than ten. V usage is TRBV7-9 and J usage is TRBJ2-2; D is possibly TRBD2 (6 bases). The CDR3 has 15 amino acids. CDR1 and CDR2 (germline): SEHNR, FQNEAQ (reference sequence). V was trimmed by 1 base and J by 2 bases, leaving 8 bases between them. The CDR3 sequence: CASSLGTINTGELFF. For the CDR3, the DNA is TGTGCCAGCAGCTTAGGGACTATAAACACCGGGGAGCTGTTTTTT.

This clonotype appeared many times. The CDR3: CASSYSQGNTGELFF. In DNA form, the CDR3 reads TGTGCCAGCAGTTACTCTCAGGGAAACACCGGGGAGCTGTTTTTT. The chain links TRBV6-5 to TRBJ2-2, with D possibly matching TRBD1 (5 bases). Germline lookup yields CDR1 MNHEY and CDR2 SVGAGI. V lost 0 bases and J lost 2, with 7 bases in between. The length of the CDR3 is 15 residues.

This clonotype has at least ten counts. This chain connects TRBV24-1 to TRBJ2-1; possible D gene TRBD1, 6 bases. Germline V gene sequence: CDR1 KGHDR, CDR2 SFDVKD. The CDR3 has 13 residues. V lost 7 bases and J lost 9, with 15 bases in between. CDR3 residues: CATRRTGLGEQFF. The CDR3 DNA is TGTGCCACCAGGCGAACAGGGCTTGGTGAGCAGTTCTTC.

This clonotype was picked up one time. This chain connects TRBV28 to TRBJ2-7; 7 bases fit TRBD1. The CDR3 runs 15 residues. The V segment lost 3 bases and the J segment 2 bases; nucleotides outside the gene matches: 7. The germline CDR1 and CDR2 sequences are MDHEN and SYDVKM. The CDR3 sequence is CASSLGQGDPYEQYF. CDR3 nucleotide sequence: TGTGCCAGCAGTTTGGGCCAGGGGGACCCCTACGAGCAGTACTTC.

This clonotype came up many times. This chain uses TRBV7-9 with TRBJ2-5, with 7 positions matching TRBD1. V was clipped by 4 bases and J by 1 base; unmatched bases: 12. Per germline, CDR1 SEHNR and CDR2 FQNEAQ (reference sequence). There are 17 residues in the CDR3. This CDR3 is CASSSRQGQGLQETQYF. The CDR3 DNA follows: TGTGCCAGCAGCTCGCGACAGGGTCAAGGCCTCCAAGAGACCCAGTACTTC.

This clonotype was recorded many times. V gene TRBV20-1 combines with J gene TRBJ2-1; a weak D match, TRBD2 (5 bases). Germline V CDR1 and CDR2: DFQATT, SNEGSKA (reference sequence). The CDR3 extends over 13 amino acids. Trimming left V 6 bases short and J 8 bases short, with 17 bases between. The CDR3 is CSAHPPSSDEQFF. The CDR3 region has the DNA TGCAGTGCCCATCCCCCTAGCTCGGATGAGCAGTTCTTC.

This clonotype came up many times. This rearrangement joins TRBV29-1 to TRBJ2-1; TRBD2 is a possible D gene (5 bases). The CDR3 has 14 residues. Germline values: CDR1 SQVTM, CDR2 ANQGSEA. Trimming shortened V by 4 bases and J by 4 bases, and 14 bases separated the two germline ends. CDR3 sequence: CSVGTPQKYNEQFF. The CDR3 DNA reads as TGCAGCGTTGGGACTCCCCAAAAATACAATGAGCAGTTCTTC.

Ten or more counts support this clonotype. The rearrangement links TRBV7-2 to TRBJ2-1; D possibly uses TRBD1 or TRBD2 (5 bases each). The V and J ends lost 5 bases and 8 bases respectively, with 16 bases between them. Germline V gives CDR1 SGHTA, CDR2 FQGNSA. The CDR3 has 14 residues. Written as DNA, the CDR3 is TGTGCCAGCAGCCCCGGGGCGCTGAGCGATGAGCAGTTCTTC. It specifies CASSPGALSDEQFF.

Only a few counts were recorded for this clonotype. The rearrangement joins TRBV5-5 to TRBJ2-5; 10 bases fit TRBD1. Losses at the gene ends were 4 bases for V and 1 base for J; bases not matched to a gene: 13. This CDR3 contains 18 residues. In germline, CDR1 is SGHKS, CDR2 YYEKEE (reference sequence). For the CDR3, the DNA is TGTGCCAGCAGCAAGCTGGGACAGGGGAGGCTAAGCCAAGAGACCCAGTACTTC. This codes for CASSKLGQGRLSQETQYF.

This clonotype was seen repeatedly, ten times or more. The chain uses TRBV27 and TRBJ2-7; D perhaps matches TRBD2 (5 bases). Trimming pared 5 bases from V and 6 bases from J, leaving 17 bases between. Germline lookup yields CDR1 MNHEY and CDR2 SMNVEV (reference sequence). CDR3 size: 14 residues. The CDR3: CASSLLDSTGEQYF. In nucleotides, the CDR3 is TGTGCCAGCAGTCTGCTGGACTCTACGGGCGAGCAGTACTTC.

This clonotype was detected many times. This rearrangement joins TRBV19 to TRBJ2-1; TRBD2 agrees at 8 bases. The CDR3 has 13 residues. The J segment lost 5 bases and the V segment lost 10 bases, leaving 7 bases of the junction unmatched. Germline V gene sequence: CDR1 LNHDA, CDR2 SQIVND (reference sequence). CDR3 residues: CATSSGLDNEQFF. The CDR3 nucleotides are TGTGCCACCTCTTCGGGACTAGACAATGAGCAGTTCTTC.

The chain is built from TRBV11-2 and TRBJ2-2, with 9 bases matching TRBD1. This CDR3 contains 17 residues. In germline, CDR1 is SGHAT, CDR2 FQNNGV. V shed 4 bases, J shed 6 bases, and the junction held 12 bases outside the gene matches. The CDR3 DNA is TGTGCCAGCAGCTCCAATAGGGACAGGGCTTTGGCCGGGGAGCTGTTTTTT. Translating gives CASSSNRDRALAGELFF. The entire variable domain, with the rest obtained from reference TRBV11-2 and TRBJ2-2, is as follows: EAGVAQSPRYKIIEKRQSVAFWCNPISGHATLYWYQQILGQGPKLLIQFQNNGVVDDSQLPKDRFSAERLKGVDSTLKIQPAKLEDSAVYLCASSSNRDRALAGELFFGEGSRLTVL.

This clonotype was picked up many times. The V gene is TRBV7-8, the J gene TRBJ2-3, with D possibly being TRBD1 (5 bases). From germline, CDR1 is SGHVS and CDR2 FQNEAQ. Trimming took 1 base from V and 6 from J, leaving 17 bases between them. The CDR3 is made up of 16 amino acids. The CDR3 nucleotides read TGTGCCAGCAGCTTAGGTGTAGGGGTGATTGCGGATACGCAGTATTTT. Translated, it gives CASSLGVGVIADTQYF.

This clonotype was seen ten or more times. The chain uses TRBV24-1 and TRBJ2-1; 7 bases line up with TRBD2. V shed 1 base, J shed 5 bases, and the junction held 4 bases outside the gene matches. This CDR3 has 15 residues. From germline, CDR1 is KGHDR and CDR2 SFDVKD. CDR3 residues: CATSDFRGDHNEQFF. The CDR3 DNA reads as TGTGCCACCAGTGATTTTCGGGGGGATCACAATGAGCAGTTCTTC.

The CDR3 sequence: CASSALAGPTDTQYF. CDR3 nucleotides: TGTGCCAGCAGTGCCCTAGCGGGACCCACAGATACGCAGTATTTT. The V call is TRBV6-2 or TRBV6-3, the J call TRBJ2-3; 9 bases are shared with TRBD2. From germline, CDR1 is MNHEY and CDR2 SVGEGT. The V segment lost 5 bases and the J segment 2 bases; nucleotides outside the gene matches: 5. The CDR3 consists of 15 residues.

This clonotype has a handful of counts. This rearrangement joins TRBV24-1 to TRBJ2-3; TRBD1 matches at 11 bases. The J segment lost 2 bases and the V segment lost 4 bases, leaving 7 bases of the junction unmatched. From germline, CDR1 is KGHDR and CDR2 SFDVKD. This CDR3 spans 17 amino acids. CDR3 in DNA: TGTGCCACCAGTGACCCTGGACAGGGGGCGGACACAGATACGCAGTATTTT. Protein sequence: CATSDPGQGADTDTQYF.

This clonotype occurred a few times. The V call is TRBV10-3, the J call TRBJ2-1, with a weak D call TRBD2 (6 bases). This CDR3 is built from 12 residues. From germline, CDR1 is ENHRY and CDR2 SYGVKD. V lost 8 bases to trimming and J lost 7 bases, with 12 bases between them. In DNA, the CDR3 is TGTGCCATCGACGGGAGTAGGAATGAGCAGTTCTTC. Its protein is CAIDGSRNEQFF.

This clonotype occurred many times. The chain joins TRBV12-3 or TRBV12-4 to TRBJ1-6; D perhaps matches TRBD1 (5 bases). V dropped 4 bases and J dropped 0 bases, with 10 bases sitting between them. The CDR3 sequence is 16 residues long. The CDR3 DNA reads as TGTGCCAGCAGTTCGGGGCTGAGCTCCTATAATTCACCCCTCCACTTT. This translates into CASSSGLSSYNSPLHF.

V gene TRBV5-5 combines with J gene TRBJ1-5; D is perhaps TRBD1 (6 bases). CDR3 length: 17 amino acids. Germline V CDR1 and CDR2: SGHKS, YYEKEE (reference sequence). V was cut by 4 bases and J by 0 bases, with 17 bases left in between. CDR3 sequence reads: CASSPGERLDSNQPQHF. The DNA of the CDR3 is TGTGCCAGCAGCCCAGGGGAGCGGCTGGATAGCAATCAGCCCCAGCATTTT. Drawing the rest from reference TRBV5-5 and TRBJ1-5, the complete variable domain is DAGVTQSPTHLIKTRGQQVTLRCSPISGHKSVSWYQQVLGQGPQFIFQYYEKEERGRGNFPDRFSARQFPNYSSELNVNALLLGDSALYLCASSPGERLDSNQPQHFGDGTRLSIL.

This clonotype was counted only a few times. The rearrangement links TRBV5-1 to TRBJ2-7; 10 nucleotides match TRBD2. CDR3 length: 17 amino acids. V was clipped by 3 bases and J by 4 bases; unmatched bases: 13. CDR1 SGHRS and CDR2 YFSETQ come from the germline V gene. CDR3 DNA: TGCGCCAGCAGCTCGACGTTAACTAGCGGGGTAGTGTACGAGCAGTACGTC. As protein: CASSSTLTSGVVYEQYV.

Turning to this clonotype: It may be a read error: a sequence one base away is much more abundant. DNA for the CDR3: TGCATTGCTATCCAAGTTATGGACTACACCTTC. The encoded protein is CIAIQVMDYTF. This chain uses TRBV20-1 with TRBJ1-2, with D uncertain. In germline, CDR1 is DFQATT, CDR2 SNEGSKA (reference sequence). This CDR3 comprises 11 residues.

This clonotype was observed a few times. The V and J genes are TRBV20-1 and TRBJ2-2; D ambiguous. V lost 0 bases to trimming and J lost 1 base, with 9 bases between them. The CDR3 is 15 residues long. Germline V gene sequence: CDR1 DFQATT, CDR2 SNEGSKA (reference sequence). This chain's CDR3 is CSARDRGKNTGELFF. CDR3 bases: TGCAGTGCTAGAGATAGAGGAAAGAACACCGGGGAGCTGTTTTTT.

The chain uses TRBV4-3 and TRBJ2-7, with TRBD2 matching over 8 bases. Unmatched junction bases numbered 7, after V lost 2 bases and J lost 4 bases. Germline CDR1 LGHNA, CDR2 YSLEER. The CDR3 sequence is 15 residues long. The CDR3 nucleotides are TGCGCCAGCAGCCAAAGTGGTAGCGGGACTTACGAGCAGTACTTC. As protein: CASSQSGSGTYEQYF.

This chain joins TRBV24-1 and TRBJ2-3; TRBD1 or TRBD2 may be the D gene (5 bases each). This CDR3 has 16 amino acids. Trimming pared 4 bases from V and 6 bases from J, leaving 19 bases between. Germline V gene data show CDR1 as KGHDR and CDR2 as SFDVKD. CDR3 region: CATSDRRDPDRDTQYF. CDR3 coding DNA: TGTGCCACCAGTGACCGCCGGGACCCGGATAGGGATACGCAGTATTTT.

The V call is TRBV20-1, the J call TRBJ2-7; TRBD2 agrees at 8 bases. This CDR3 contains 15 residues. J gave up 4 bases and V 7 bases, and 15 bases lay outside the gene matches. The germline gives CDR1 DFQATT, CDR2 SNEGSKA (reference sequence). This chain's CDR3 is CSGRLRAGGGYEQYF. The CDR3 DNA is TGCAGTGGGCGCCTTAGGGCGGGAGGTGGATACGAGCAGTACTTC.

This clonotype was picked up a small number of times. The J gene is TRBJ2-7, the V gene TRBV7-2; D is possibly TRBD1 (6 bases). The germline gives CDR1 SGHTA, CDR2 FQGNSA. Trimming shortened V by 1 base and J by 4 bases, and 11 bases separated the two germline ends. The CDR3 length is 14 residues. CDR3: CASSLVTGSYEQYV. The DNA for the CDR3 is TGTGCCAGCAGCTTAGTCACAGGGTCTTACGAGCAGTACGTC.

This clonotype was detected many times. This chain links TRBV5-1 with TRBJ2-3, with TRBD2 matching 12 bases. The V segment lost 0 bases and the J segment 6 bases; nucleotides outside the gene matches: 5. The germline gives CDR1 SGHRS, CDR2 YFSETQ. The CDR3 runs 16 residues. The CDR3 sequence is CASSLETSGRWDTQYF. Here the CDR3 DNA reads TGCGCCAGCAGCTTGGAGACTAGCGGGAGATGGGATACGCAGTATTTT.

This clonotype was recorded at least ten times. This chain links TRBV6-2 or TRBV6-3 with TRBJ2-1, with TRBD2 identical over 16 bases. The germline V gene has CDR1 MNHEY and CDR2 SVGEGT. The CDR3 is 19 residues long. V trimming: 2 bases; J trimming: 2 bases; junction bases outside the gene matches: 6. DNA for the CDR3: TGTGCCAGCAGTTACACCGGGACTAGCGGGAGGGCTACCTACAATGAGCAGTTCTTC. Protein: CASSYTGTSGRATYNEQFF.